This T cell receptor (beta chain) is drawn from a study of human T cells and chemical hapten exposure. Time point in this sample: patch test 1, 2 weeks after DPC sensitization. Noted treatment: therapeutic diphenylcyclopropenone sensitization with weekly scalp DPC. Germline V gives CDR1 SGHKS, CDR2 YYEKEE (reference sequence). The CDR3 totals 14 residues. V gave up 0 bases and J gave up 8 bases, with 9 bases separating them. In the library, unique molecular identifiers were attached to individual cDNA molecules. MiXCR, applied by TCRdb to the RACE reads, yields one record per CDR3 protein. This sample has 300,000 to 400,000 distinct CDR3 sequences, with roughly 6.9% found just once.

The rearrangement uses TRBV5-5 and TRBJ1-6; D gene ambiguous. This sample comprised whole blood, obtained in connection with sensitization to the hapten diphenylcyclopropenone (DPC). This sequence was found in a woman aged 18-35 years with alopecia areata. Some clones in this sample may be carry-over from other donors' samples. CDR3: CASSLGRDDSPLHF. The CDR3 DNA sequence: TGTGCCAGCAGCTTGGGCAGAGACGATTCACCCCTCCACTTT.